Below are 19 T cell receptor beta chains sequenced from a single sample in a study of shared clonotypes between healthy human individuals. TCRdb's table, derived via immunoSEQ multiplex PCR, lists solely in-frame clones and lacks some. The repertoire has 600,000 to 700,000 clones, less than 80% of them found once; the top ten carry roughly 2%. What was sequenced was memory CD4+ T cells sorted from blood. Specified subset: CD45RA-negative fraction. The receptors come from a woman aged 25 to 39 in good health.

This clone was observed at least ten times. The J gene is TRBJ1-2, the V gene TRBV7-2; D call uncertain. The CDR3 loop spans 12 amino acids. CDR1 is SGHTA, CDR2 FQGNSA, per germline. CDR3 amino acids: CGTTRRQYGYTF. The CDR3 coding sequence is TGTGGGACGACTCGGAGGCAGTATGGCTACACCTTC.

About this clone itself: A read error may produce the germline difference seen at one junction end. This chain uses TRBV29-1 with TRBJ2-5; D tentatively reads TRBD1 or TRBD2 (5 bases each). CDR1 is SQVTM and CDR2 is ANQGSEA in the germline V gene. The CDR3 is 13 residues long. CDR3 residues: CSFDPRGEETQYF. The CDR3 DNA reads TGCAGCTTTGACCCCAGAGGGGAAGAGACCCAGTACTTC.

CDR3 loop: CASSEFYEQYF. The CDR3, as DNA: TGTGCCAGCAGTGAATTTTACGAGCAGTACTTC. The rearrangement links TRBV6-5 to TRBJ2-7, with D uncertain. The CDR3 has 11 amino acids. Germline V gives CDR1 MNHEY, CDR2 SVGAGI. The V end lost 5 bases, the J end lost 4 bases, and 6 bases lay between the germline ends.

The chain employs TRBV18 and TRBJ2-2; no definite D call. Germline lookup yields CDR1 KGHSH and CDR2 LQKENI. This CDR3 has 12 amino acids. V shed 1 base and J shed 7 bases, with 4 bases lying between them. CDR3 residues: CASSPLVGELFF. The DNA for the CDR3 is TGTGCCAGCTCACCACTAGTCGGGGAGCTGTTTTTT.

The chain carries TRBV6-1 and TRBJ2-5; 7 bases fit TRBD1. The CDR3 covers 13 residues. The J segment lost 4 bases and the V segment lost 7 bases, leaving 6 bases of the junction unmatched. The germline V gene encodes CDR1 MNHNS and CDR2 SASEGT. The CDR3 bases are TGTGCCAGCACCTGGGACAGCCCAGAGACCCAGTACTTC. Its translation is CASTWDSPETQYF.

This chain links TRBV11-3 with TRBJ2-2; D might be TRBD1 (6 bases). Between the trimmed V and J ends, which lost 0 bases and 1 base, there was a span of 9 bases. The CDR3 covers 16 residues. Germline values: CDR1 SGHNT, CDR2 YENEEA. CDR3 in amino acids: CASSLDTGWNTGELFF. DNA of the CDR3: TGTGCCAGCAGCTTAGATACAGGGTGGAACACCGGGGAGCTGTTTTTT.

The genes are TRBV11-2 and TRBJ1-1; D perhaps matches TRBD1 (5 bases). Trimming stripped 3 bases from V and 4 bases from J, with 9 bases between. The CDR3 has 13 amino acids. Germline V gene data show CDR1 as SGHAT and CDR2 as FQNNGV. CDR3 region: CASSFMGGTEAFF. CDR3 nucleotide sequence: TGTGCCAGCAGCTTCATGGGGGGCACTGAAGCTTTCTTT.

This clone has a single count. This chain connects TRBV28 to TRBJ2-7; D is perhaps TRBD2 (6 bases). Trimming took 6 bases from V and 2 from J, leaving 14 bases between them. The germline V gene encodes CDR1 MDHEN and CDR2 SYDVKM. CDR3 size: 14 residues. CDR3: CASRGGGKAYEQYF. Here the CDR3 DNA reads TGTGCCAGCAGGGGCGGCGGGAAAGCCTACGAGCAGTACTTC.

The V call is TRBV19, the J call TRBJ1-5; maybe TRBD1 (6 bases). V lost 2 bases and J 2 bases, leaving 10 bases between the germline ends. The CDR3 has 15 residues. Germline V CDR1 and CDR2: LNHDA, SQIVND (reference sequence). CDR3 loop: CASSILAGGNQPQHF. DNA of the CDR3: TGTGCCAGTAGTATATTGGCAGGGGGCAATCAGCCCCAGCATTTT.

The chain employs TRBV7-9 and TRBJ2-3, with 7 nucleotides matching TRBD2. CDR3 size: 15 residues. Germline loops: CDR1 SEHNR, CDR2 FQNEAQ (reference sequence). V was pared by 7 bases and J by 2 bases, with 9 bases of the junction left unmatched. This CDR3 is CASKRRDYDTDTQYF. For the CDR3, the DNA is TGTGCCAGCAAAAGGCGGGACTACGACACAGATACGCAGTATTTT.

This clone was seen a handful of times. This rearrangement joins TRBV7-9 to TRBJ2-1; D tentatively fits TRBD1 or TRBD2 (5 bases each). CDR1 and CDR2 (germline): SEHNR, FQNEAQ (reference sequence). The CDR3 is 17 residues long. The ends were cut back, 5 bases at V and 5 bases at J, with 22 bases in the middle. For the CDR3, the DNA is TGTGCCAGCAGCCGGCCGGGTAGCCCGGGACGTAACAATGAGCAGTTCTTC. This encodes CASSRPGSPGRNNEQFF. Supplemented by reference TRBV7-9 and TRBJ2-1, the full variable domain reads DTGVSQNPRHKITKRGQNVTFRCDPISEHNRLYWYRQTLGQGPEFLTYFQNEAQLEKSRLLSDRFSAERPKGSFSTLEIQRTEQGDSAMYLCASSRPGSPGRNNEQFFGPGTRLTVL.

This chain links TRBV12-2 with TRBJ1-1; the table's TRBD1 call for D was not verified on the DNA. TRBV12-2 is deemed a pseudogene. The CDR3 loop spans 17 amino acids. The CDR3 loop reads CASRLEPQGAENTEAFF. CDR3 coding DNA: TGTGCAAGTCGCTTAGAACCACAGGGGGCAGAAAACACTGAAGCTTTCTTT.

The chain carries TRBV28 and TRBJ2-7; 12 nucleotides align to TRBD2. CDR3 length equals 15 residues. V dropped 8 bases and J dropped 1; count of bases not matched to a gene: 6. Germline CDR1 and CDR2: MDHEN and SYDVKM. In DNA form, the CDR3 reads TGTGCCAGCCGCCTAGCGGGAGGGGGATCCTACGAGCAGTACTTC. This translates into CASRLAGGGSYEQYF.

CDR3: CASSPQDSGELFF. CDR3 DNA: TGCGCCAGCAGCCCCCAGGATTCCGGGGAGCTGTTTTTT. J is TRBJ2-2 and V is TRBV5-1; D remains ambiguous. The V gene's germline CDR1 is SGHRS and CDR2 YFSETQ. Trimming stripped 4 bases from V and 6 bases from J, with 10 bases between. CDR3 length equals 13 residues.

This chain connects TRBV27 to TRBJ2-7; 8 bases map to TRBD2. Trimming cost V 6 bases and J 6 bases; bases outside gene matches: 16. This CDR3 comprises 16 residues. CDR1 is MNHEY, CDR2 SMNVEV, per germline (reference sequence). The CDR3 DNA is TGTGCCAGCAGCCCGACCCCCGGGACTAGGTCCCCCGAGCAGTACTTC. Amino acid sequence: CASSPTPGTRSPEQYF.

The chain has TRBV19 and TRBJ1-1; D might be TRBD1 (5 bases). There are 16 residues in the CDR3. CDR1 is LNHDA and CDR2 is SQIVND in the germline V gene (reference sequence). V shed 4 bases and J shed 4 bases, with 19 bases lying between them. CDR3 loop: CASSSMGLGDGTEAFF. CDR3 sequence (DNA): TGTGCCAGTAGTAGTATGGGCCTAGGGGACGGCACTGAAGCTTTCTTT.

The chain is built from TRBV5-1 and TRBJ1-5; unclear D gene. Trimming removed 0 bases from V and 7 bases from J, with 8 bases in between. This CDR3 contains 13 residues. CDR1 is SGHRS, CDR2 YFSETQ, per germline. CDR3 DNA: TGCGCCAGCAGCTTGGAAGGGAGACAGCCCCAGCATTTT. Translated: CASSLEGRQPQHF. Drawing the rest from reference TRBV5-1 and TRBJ1-5, the complete variable domain is KAGVTQTPRYLIKTRGQQVTLSCSPISGHRSVSWYQQTPGQGLQFLFEYFSETQRNKGNFPGRFSGRQFSNSRSEMNVSTLELGDSALYLCASSLEGRQPQHFGDGTRLSIL.

This sequence joins TRBV25-1 and TRBJ2-3; 7 nucleotides agree with TRBD2. Germline values: CDR1 MGHDK, CDR2 SYGVNS. The CDR3 contains 15 residues. J was trimmed by 0 bases and V by 4 bases; bases with no gene match: 4. In DNA, the CDR3 is TGTGCCAGCAGTGCCGGCGGGAGTAGCACAGATACGCAGTATTTT. It translates to CASSAGGSSTDTQYF.

This clone occurred a few times. Other DNA sequences of this sample code for an identical CDR3. V is TRBV5-1 and J is TRBJ1-5; 11 nucleotides agree with TRBD1. Germline-derived CDR1 and CDR2 are SGHRS and YFSETQ. After removal of 4 bases from V and 9 bases from J, the junction contained 6 bases not matched to a gene. CDR3 length: 14 residues. The CDR3 sequence is CASSPGTGGLPQHF. Here the CDR3 DNA reads TGCGCCAGCAGCCCCGGGACAGGGGGTTTGCCCCAGCATTTT.